The 9 T cell receptor beta chains below were found in one sample sequenced in a study of identical twins. TCRdb re-called the 5' RACE reads through MiXCR, storing one row per CDR3 protein. The table lists 200,000 to 250,000 distinct CDR3 sequences, 7.5% of them singletons, with under 7% in the top ten. This same sample was also taken into another study, of yellow fever vaccine responses in identical twins.

The specimen was CD8+ T cells sorted from blood. The receptors were sampled from a woman younger than 30 in good health.

This clonotype was detected only a few times. The rearrangement uses TRBV10-3 and TRBJ1-2, with TRBD1 matching over 7 bases. V lost 7 bases to trimming and J lost 3 bases; unmatched junction nucleotides: 8. The CDR3 runs 14 residues. The V gene's germline CDR1 is ENHRY and CDR2 SYGVKD. As DNA, the CDR3 is TGTGCCATCAACCCCTCCGGGACAGACTATGGCTACACCTTC. This translates into CAINPSGTDYGYTF.

In this sample, this clonotype turned up many times. J is TRBJ2-1 and V is TRBV5-1; D not resolved. Trimming took off 0 bases at V and 2 bases at J, with 12 bases between the two ends. Germline V gene sequence: CDR1 SGHRS, CDR2 YFSETQ. The CDR3 extends over 16 amino acids. Here the CDR3 reads CASSLGGRSAYNEQFF. The CDR3 DNA reads TGCGCCAGCAGCTTGGGTGGCAGGTCAGCCTACAATGAGCAGTTCTTC. The whole variable domain, filled in from reference TRBV5-1 and TRBJ2-1, reads KAGVTQTPRYLIKTRGQQVTLSCSPISGHRSVSWYQQTPGQGLQFLFEYFSETQRNKGNFPGRFSGRQFSNSRSEMNVSTLELGDSALYLCASSLGGRSAYNEQFFGPGTRLTVL.

This clonotype was counted many times. This sequence joins TRBV29-1 and TRBJ2-3; no clear D gene. The CDR3 has 16 residues. CDR1 is SQVTM and CDR2 is ANQGSEA in the germline V gene. The V end lost 2 bases, the J end lost 2 bases, and 17 bases lay between the germline ends. CDR3 residues: CSVEFAWSDSTDTQYF. As DNA, the CDR3 is TGCAGCGTTGAATTCGCGTGGAGCGACTCCACAGATACGCAGTATTTT.

This clonotype has only a few counts. This chain connects TRBV28 to TRBJ1-6; D ambiguous. The CDR3 contains 15 residues. Germline CDR1 reads MDHEN; CDR2 reads SYDVKM. V lost 3 bases to trimming and J lost 0 bases, with 6 bases between them. CDR3 region: CASSFESSYNSPLHF. Here the CDR3 DNA reads TGTGCCAGCAGTTTCGAGAGCTCCTATAATTCACCCCTCCACTTT.

The V call is TRBV24-1, the J call TRBJ2-2; no clear D. V gave up 1 base and J gave up 0 bases, with 11 bases separating them. The CDR3 is 17 amino acids. Looked up from germline, CDR1 is KGHDR and CDR2 is SFDVKD. The CDR3 region has the DNA TGTGCCACCAGTGATTTAAGAGACAACGCGAACACCGGGGAGCTGTTTTTT. Amino acid sequence: CATSDLRDNANTGELFF.

The table lists this clonotype with a few counts. V gene TRBV20-1 combines with J gene TRBJ1-2, with TRBD1 matching 8 bases. The trim removed 3 bases at V and 2 bases at J, leaving 5 bases unmatched. Germline V gene sequence: CDR1 DFQATT, CDR2 SNEGSKA (reference sequence). CDR3 size: 14 residues. The DNA for the CDR3 is TGCAGTGCTAGTGAGCAGGGGGCGAACTATGGCTACACCTTC. This encodes CSASEQGANYGYTF.

This clonotype came up many times. The chain recombines TRBV29-1 with TRBJ2-3; D is ambiguous. Trimming took off 4 bases at V and 2 bases at J, with 10 bases between the two ends. The CDR3 spans 13 residues. The germline gives CDR1 SQVTM, CDR2 ANQGSEA. CDR3 region: CSVVETNTDTQYF. For the CDR3, the DNA is TGCAGCGTTGTAGAAACGAACACAGATACGCAGTATTTT.

The sample holds many counts of this clonotype. V is TRBV5-1 and J is TRBJ2-3; 7 bases match TRBD1. With V trimmed by 3 bases and J by 0 bases, 13 bases remained unmatched. The CDR3 runs to 18 residues. The germline gives CDR1 SGHRS, CDR2 YFSETQ. The CDR3 nucleotides read TGCGCCAGCAGCTCTCCGGGACAGATATATCCTAGCACAGATACGCAGTATTTT. This translates into CASSSPGQIYPSTDTQYF.

There are many counts of this clonotype. The rearrangement joins TRBV20-1 to TRBJ2-3; 15 bases align to TRBD2. Germline CDR1 reads DFQATT; CDR2 reads SNEGSKA (reference sequence). V shed 3 bases, J shed 2 bases, and the junction held 12 bases outside the gene matches. CDR3 length: 19 residues. CDR3 in DNA: TGCAGTGCTAGTATAAACCGGACTAGCGGGGGGGCCCCCACAGATACGCAGTATTTT. Protein product: CSASINRTSGGAPTDTQYF.